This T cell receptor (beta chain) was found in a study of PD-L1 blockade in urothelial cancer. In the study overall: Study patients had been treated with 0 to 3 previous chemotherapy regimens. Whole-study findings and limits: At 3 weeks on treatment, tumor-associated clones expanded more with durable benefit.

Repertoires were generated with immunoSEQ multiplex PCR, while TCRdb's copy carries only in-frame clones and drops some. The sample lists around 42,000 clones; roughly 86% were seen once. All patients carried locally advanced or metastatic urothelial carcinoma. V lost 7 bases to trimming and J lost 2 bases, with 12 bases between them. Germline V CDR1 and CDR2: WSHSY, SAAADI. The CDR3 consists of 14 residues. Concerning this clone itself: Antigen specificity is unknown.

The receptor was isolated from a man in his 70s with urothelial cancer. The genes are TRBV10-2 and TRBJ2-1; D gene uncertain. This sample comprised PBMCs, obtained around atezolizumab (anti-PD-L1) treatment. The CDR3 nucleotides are TGCGCCAGCAACCCCGCGCCGGCCTACAATGAGCAGTTCTTC. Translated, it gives CASNPAPAYNEQFF.